This T cell receptor (beta chain) was sequenced for a study of T cell responses to AZD1222 COVID-19 vaccine. Findings and limits, study-wide: White British donors predominated, females outnumbered males, and clonal diversity was possibly underestimated. There were repertoire samples only from the period after the peak T cell response. After two AZD1222 doses, spike-specific TCR breadth and depth rose versus day 0.

A remark on this clone: Its antigen remains unknown.

Germline V lookup: CDR1 LGHDT, CDR2 YNNKEL (reference sequence). This CDR3 contains 14 residues. V lost 4 bases and J lost 6, with 14 bases in between. Repertoires were generated with immunoSEQ multiplex PCR, while TCRdb's copy carries only in-frame clones and drops some. The table lists about 84,000 clones, around 85% of them singletons. The sequence derives from an adult who received the AZD1222 COVID-19 vaccine. The chain combines TRBV3-1 (or the pseudogene TRBV3-2) with TRBJ2-3; D may be TRBD2 (6 bases). Specimen: peripheral blood, collected 28 days after the second AZD1222 dose. Here the CDR3 DNA reads TGTGCCAGCAGCCTTCGCGGGGAAGTGGATACGCAGTATTTT. Translating it yields CASSLRGEVDTQYF.